The entry below describes one T cell receptor (beta chain). Its specificity is not known. This entry is derived from a study of PD-1 blockade in classical Hodgkin lymphoma. Whole-study findings and limits: Whatever underlies the repertoire differences (possibly disease activity or prior therapy) remains undefined. Newly diagnosed patients reportedly had lower baseline TCR diversity than healthy donors.

Time point: cycle 4 day 1 (C4D1), after about 6 weeks of nivolumab. No patient escaped relapse after autologous stem cell transplantation, and brentuximab vedotin exposure varied. Trimming removed 7 bases at V and 0 bases at J, with 5 bases between. The CDR3 has 12 residues. Germline lookup yields CDR1 SGDLS and CDR2 YYNGEE. Assay used: immunoSEQ multiplex PCR; TCRdb lists only in-frame clones, some missing. The table records some 90,000 clones, nearly 85% of them present only once. The V gene is TRBV9, the J gene TRBJ2-1; the D is unclear. The origin of this receptor is a human donor with classical Hodgkin lymphoma. This sample comprised peripheral blood mononuclear cells (PBMCs), obtained before the fourth cycle of nivolumab. CDR3 sequence: CASENSYNEQFF. In nucleotides, the CDR3 is TGTGCCAGCGAAAACTCCTACAATGAGCAGTTCTTC.